The rows below give T cell receptor beta chains drawn from one sample of a study of blood T cell repertoires in COVID-19. Assay: immunoSEQ multiplex PCR; the TCRdb copy retains only in-frame clones and omits some. The data contain 90,000 to 120,000 clones, roughly 82% of them singletons. The sequencing sample was made of peripheral blood. These receptor sequences come from a man between 60 and 75 years old with acute or convalescent COVID-19. The CDR3 runs from the conserved cysteine through the conserved F or W. D genes are given only for firm matches. Expanded clones get a size class; other rows say once, few or many, or leave the size out.

CDR3: CASSFEQGANQPQHF
DNA: TGTGCCAGCAGTTTTGAACAGGGTGCCAATCAGCCCCAGCATTTT
size: NA
D: NA
J: TRBJ1-5
V: TRBV28

CDR3: CASRLTGGDEQYF
DNA: TGTGCCAGCAGGTTGACAGGGGGCGACGAGCAGTACTTC
size: NA
D: TRBD1
J: TRBJ2-7
V: TRBV28

CDR3: CASSMGVGRGYGYTF
DNA: TGCGCCAGCAGCATGGGGGTGGGCAGGGGTTATGGCTACACCTTC
size: NA
D: NA
J: TRBJ1-2
V: TRBV4-1

CDR3: CASSTTGGFEQYF
DNA: TGTGCCAGTAGTACGACAGGGGGGTTCGAGCAGTACTTC
size: NA
D: TRBD1
J: TRBJ2-7
V: TRBV19

CDR3: CASNFLGGSNQPQHF
DNA: TGTGCCAGCAACTTTTTGGGCGGGAGCAATCAGCCCCAGCATTTT
size: NA
D: NA
J: TRBJ1-5
V: TRBV5-5

CDR3: CASSKCGTGNTEAFF
DNA: TGTGCCAGCAGCAAATGTGGGACAGGGAACACTGAAGCTTTCTTT
size: once
D: NA
J: TRBJ1-1
V: TRBV21-1

CDR3: CASSLRQGDNSPLHF
DNA: TGTGCCAGCAGCTTGCGACAGGGAGATAATTCACCCCTCCACTTT
size: NA
D: TRBD1
J: TRBJ1-6
V: TRBV5-8

CDR3: CSVARAPYEQYF
DNA: TGCAGCGTTGCCAGGGCACCCTACGAGCAGTACTTC
size: NA
D: NA
J: TRBJ2-7
V: TRBV29-1

CDR3: CASSWGDAQETQYF
DNA: TGTGCCAGCAGCTGGGGGGACGCCCAAGAGACCCAGTACTTC
size: NA
D: NA
J: TRBJ2-5
V: TRBV5-6

CDR3: CASRGGSDTQYF
DNA: TGTGCCAGTAGGGGAGGGTCAGATACGCAGTATTTT
size: NA
D: TRBD2
J: TRBJ2-3
V: TRBV19

CDR3: CASSFYGSLNTEAFF
DNA: TGTGCCAGCAGTTTTTACGGGTCCCTGAACACTGAAGCTTTCTTT
size: NA
D: NA
J: TRBJ1-1
V: TRBV27

CDR3: CSARPRGTEEKLFF
DNA: TGCAGCGCCCGCCCGAGGGGGACAGAGGAAAAACTGTTTTTT
size: NA
D: TRBD1
J: TRBJ1-4
V: TRBV29-1

CDR3: CASRKGTGRQETQYF
DNA: TGTGCCAGTAGGAAGGGGACAGGGAGGCAAGAGACCCAGTACTTC
size: many
D: TRBD1
J: TRBJ2-5
V: TRBV19

CDR3: CAWSGDSMNEKLFF
DNA: TGTGCCTGGAGTGGGGACAGCATGAATGAAAAACTGTTTTTT
size: NA
D: TRBD1
J: TRBJ1-4
V: TRBV30

CDR3: CASSLWAGHQPQHF
DNA: TGTGCCAGCAGTTTATGGGCAGGGCATCAGCCCCAGCATTTT
size: NA
D: NA
J: TRBJ1-5
V: TRBV28

CDR3: CASSSTLVVGRETQYF
DNA: TGTGCCAGCAGCTCAACCCTAGTGGTGGGGCGGGAGACCCAGTACTTC
size: NA
D: NA
J: TRBJ2-5
V: TRBV5-4

CDR3: CASSQAASGSYEQYF
DNA: TGCGCCAGCAGCCAAGCGGCTAGCGGGTCTTACGAGCAGTACTTC
size: few
D: TRBD2
J: TRBJ2-7
V: TRBV4-3

CDR3: CASSVSPTGDHGYTF
DNA: TGTGCCAGCAGCGTATCCCCGACAGGGGACCATGGCTACACCTTC
size: NA
D: TRBD1
J: TRBJ1-2
V: TRBV9

CDR3: CASSRDTRTEAFF
DNA: TGTGCCAGCAGCCGGGACACGCGCACTGAAGCTTTCTTT
size: NA
D: NA
J: TRBJ1-1
V: TRBV7-9

CDR3: CSATGGSEAFF
DNA: TGCAGTGCTACAGGGGGCTCTGAAGCTTTCTTT
size: NA
D: TRBD1
J: TRBJ1-1
V: TRBV20-1

CDR3: CASSPTGTSGDDTQYF
DNA: TGCGCCAGCAGCCCGACCGGGACTAGCGGGGATGATACGCAGTATTTT
size: NA
D: TRBD2
J: TRBJ2-3
V: TRBV4-3

CDR3: CAYSRLQGNYGYTF
DNA: TGTGCCTACTCGCGGCTACAGGGGAACTATGGCTACACCTTC
size: NA
D: TRBD1
J: TRBJ1-2
V: TRBV30

CDR3: CASSGTGALRGEQFF
DNA: TGTGCCAGCAGCGGGACAGGCGCCCTACGTGGTGAGCAGTTCTTC
size: NA
D: TRBD1
J: TRBJ2-1
V: TRBV6-5

CDR3: CASSEIQRETQYF
DNA: TGTGCCAGCAGTGAAATTCAGCGAGAGACCCAGTACTTC
size: NA
D: NA
J: TRBJ2-5
V: TRBV2

CDR3: CASSSRTRGRINEQFF
DNA: TGTGCCAGCAGCTCCCGGACTAGAGGTAGAATCAATGAGCAGTTCTTC
size: NA
D: TRBD2
J: TRBJ2-1
V: TRBV9

CDR3: CASSANDRATSGYTF
DNA: TGTGCCAGCAGTGCAAATGACAGGGCGACGAGTGGCTACACCTTC
size: few
D: TRBD1
J: TRBJ1-2
V: TRBV6-6

CDR3: CASSVAGSNNEQFF
DNA: TGTGCCAGCAGCGTAGCGGGTTCCAACAATGAGCAGTTCTTC
size: NA
D: NA
J: TRBJ2-1
V: TRBV9

CDR3: CAIRSTGMGANVLTF
DNA: TGTGCCATCAGGTCCACGGGTATGGGGGCCAACGTCCTGACTTTC
size: NA
D: NA
J: TRBJ2-6
V: TRBV10-3

CDR3: CASSFGQGPSYEQYF
DNA: TGTGCCAGCAGCTTCGGACAGGGCCCTTCCTACGAGCAGTACTTC
size: NA
D: TRBD1
J: TRBJ2-7
V: TRBV7-8

CDR3: CASSPGSSLYETQYF
DNA: TGTGCCAGCAGCCCCGGGAGTAGCTTGTATGAGACCCAGTACTTC
size: NA
D: NA
J: TRBJ2-5
V: TRBV28

CDR3: CATSDPSEMGGGKLFF
DNA: TGTGCCACCAGTGATCCCTCGGAAATGGGGGGTGGAAAACTGTTTTTT
size: NA
D: NA
J: TRBJ1-4
V: TRBV24-1

CDR3: CASSLQRGGLGTQYF
DNA: TGTGCCAGCAGTTTACAACGGGGGGGCCTTGGGACCCAGTACTTC
size: NA
D: TRBD2
J: TRBJ2-5
V: TRBV27

CDR3: CASSSPTRGVRGTEAFF
DNA: TGTGCCAGCAGCTCTCCCACTCGGGGGGTAAGGGGCACTGAAGCTTTCTTT
size: NA
D: NA
J: TRBJ1-1
V: TRBV5-4

CDR3: CASSLGGPSGGYEQYF
DNA: TGTGCCAGCAGCTTAGGGGGCCCTAGCGGGGGCTACGAGCAGTACTTC
size: NA
D: TRBD2
J: TRBJ2-7
V: TRBV7-2

CDR3: CASRSGGAPTDTQYF
DNA: TGTGCCAGCCGTAGCGGGGGGGCCCCCACAGATACGCAGTATTTT
size: NA
D: TRBD2
J: TRBJ2-3
V: TRBV7-3

CDR3: CASSPEEETQYF
DNA: TGTGCCAGCTCACCCGAGGAAGAGACCCAGTACTTC
size: many
D: NA
J: TRBJ2-5
V: TRBV18

CDR3: CASSQDDTSGNTIYF
DNA: TGCGCCAGCAGCCAAGATGACACCTCTGGAAACACCATATATTTT
size: NA
D: NA
J: TRBJ1-3
V: TRBV4-1

CDR3: CASSPTGGSSPLHF
DNA: TGTGCCAGCAGCCCGACAGGGGGTAGTTCACCCCTCCACTTT
size: NA
D: TRBD1
J: TRBJ1-6
V: TRBV3-1/TRBV3-2

CDR3: CASSLGGRASDTQYF
DNA: TGTGCCAGCAGCTTAGGCGGGAGGGCCTCAGATACGCAGTATTTT
size: once
D: TRBD2
J: TRBJ2-3
V: TRBV5-8

CDR3: CASSISSTLLVEQYF
DNA: TGTGCCAGTAGTATTAGCTCGACTCTCCTGGTAGAGCAGTACTTC
size: few
D: NA
J: TRBJ2-7
V: TRBV19

CDR3: CSVERRSGKVDEQYF
DNA: TGCAGCGTTGAAAGACGGTCAGGGAAAGTGGACGAGCAGTACTTC
size: NA
D: NA
J: TRBJ2-7
V: TRBV29-1

CDR3: CASGTGVYEQYF
DNA: TGTGCCAGCGGTACAGGTGTCTACGAGCAGTACTTC
size: NA
D: NA
J: TRBJ2-7
V: TRBV6-9

CDR3: CASSYLRGKAETQYF
DNA: TGTGCCAGCAGTTACCTAAGGGGGAAAGCGGAGACCCAGTACTTC
size: NA
D: NA
J: TRBJ2-5
V: TRBV6-5